The present T cell receptor beta chain was sequenced within a study of shared clonotypes between healthy human individuals. For the study at large: Researchers assigned three CD4 naive, three CD4 memory, two CD8 naive and one CD8 memory plate to each donor.

On this clone: Its antigen remains unidentified. Other DNA sequences in this specimen translate into the identical CDR3.

The CDR3 extends over 15 amino acids. The germline V gene encodes CDR1 SGDLS and CDR2 YYNGEE. Trimming took 4 bases from V and 4 from J; bases not matched to a gene: 7. Findings and limits, study-wide: Clonotypes shared by all four donors outscored non-shared clonotypes in generation probability.

This table comes from immunoSEQ multiplex PCR, and its TCRdb copy is limited to in-frame clones, with some not included. The data show roughly 2,300,000 clones, just under 95% seen once. Input material: naive CD4+ T cells from PBMCs. The subset is: CD45RA+ positively selected. This receptor was obtained from a man aged 18 to 35 in good health. Some clones in this sample may be carry-over from other donors' samples. J is TRBJ2-1 and V is TRBV9, with 8 positions matching TRBD1. CDR3 DNA: TGTGCCAGCAGCCCCCGACAGGGGTCTTACAATGAGCAGTTCTTC. Amino acids: CASSPRQGSYNEQFF.